Given below is one T cell receptor beta chain in context. Using immunoSEQ multiplex PCR, the repertoire was profiled, and TCRdb retains in-frame clones only, with some absent. The sample holds 80,000 or so clones, roughly 82% seen once. This record comes from a study of T cell clones after liver transplantation. The overall study: Immunosuppression withdrawal was tried within 2 years after liver transplantation in this trial. Timepoints were pre-transplant, pre-withdrawal, and after withdrawal was completed or failed.

CDR1 is MNHEY and CDR2 is SVGAGI in the germline V gene. Trimming took 4 bases from V and 6 from J; bases not matched to a gene: 5. The CDR3 has 14 amino acids. The specimen was CD4+ T cells from blood, collected just over 45 months after liver transplant. This chain links TRBV6-5 with TRBJ1-5; 8 bases agree with TRBD1. The clonotype comes from a human patient who received a liver transplant. A subset of T cells may come from the graft donor. The CDR3 bases are TGTGCCAGCAGTTCCGGACAGGGTAGTCAGCCCCAGCATTTT. Its translation: CASSSGQGSQPQHF.